This T cell receptor (beta chain) was sequenced in a study of blood T cell repertoires in COVID-19. Whole-study context: Sources were T cells, B-cell-depleted T cells, or PBMCs; the material itself was cDNA or gDNA.

Produced via immunoSEQ multiplex PCR; TCRdb's table is partial and in-frame only. The sample lists 490,000 or so clones, around 87% seen once, with approximately 2% in the top ten. The V end lost 2 bases, the J end lost 5 bases, and 6 bases lay between the germline ends. Germline CDR1 and CDR2: SGHDN and FVKESK. This CDR3 comprises 12 residues. Clinical histories supplied by participants themselves formed the basis of cohort assignment. The clonotype originates from a woman between 35 and 50 years old who had recovered from COVID-19. This chain joins TRBV14 and TRBJ1-1, with a weak D call TRBD1 (5 bases). The specimen was PBMCs or T cells enriched from blood (not recorded which). The CDR3 DNA follows: TGTGCCAGCAGCCAAAGGGGAACTGAAGCTTTCTTT. Its protein product is CASSQRGTEAFF.